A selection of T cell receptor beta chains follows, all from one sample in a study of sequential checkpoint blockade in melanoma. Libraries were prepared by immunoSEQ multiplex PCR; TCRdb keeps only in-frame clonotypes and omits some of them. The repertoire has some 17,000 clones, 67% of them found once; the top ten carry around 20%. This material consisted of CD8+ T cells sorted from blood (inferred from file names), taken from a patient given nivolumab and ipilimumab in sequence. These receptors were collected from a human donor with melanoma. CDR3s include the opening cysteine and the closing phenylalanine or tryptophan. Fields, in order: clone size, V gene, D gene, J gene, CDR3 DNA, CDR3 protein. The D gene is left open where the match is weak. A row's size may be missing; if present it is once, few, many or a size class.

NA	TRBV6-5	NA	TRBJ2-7	TGTGCCAGCAGTTACCGGGGGGAGCAGTACTTC	CASSYRGEQYF
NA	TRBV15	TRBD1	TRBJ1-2	TGTGCCACCAGCCCCGACAGGGATGCTAACTATGGCTACACCTTC	CATSPDRDANYGYTF
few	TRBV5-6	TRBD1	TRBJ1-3	TGTGCCAGCAGCTTGTCGGGACAGGTCTCTGGAAACACCATATATTTT	CASSLSGQVSGNTIYF
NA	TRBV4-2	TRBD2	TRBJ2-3	TGTGCCAGCAGCCAAGATCAACTAGCGGGGAGCACAGATACGCAGTATTTT	CASSQDQLAGSTDTQYF
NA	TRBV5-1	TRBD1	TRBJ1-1	TGCGCCAGCAGCCGTAACAGGGGAAACACTGAAGCTTTCTTT	CASSRNRGNTEAFF
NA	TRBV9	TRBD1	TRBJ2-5	TGTGCCAGCAGCTATTCCGGGACAGGGCAAGAGACCCAGTACTTC	CASSYSGTGQETQYF
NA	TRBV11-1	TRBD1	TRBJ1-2	TGTGCCAGCAGCTTAGCTACGGGGACAGGGTACTATGGCTACACCTTC	CASSLATGTGYYGYTF
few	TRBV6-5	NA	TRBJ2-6	TGTGCCAGCAGTGGGGAGGGGGCTGGGGCCAACGTCCTGACTTTC	CASSGEGAGANVLTF
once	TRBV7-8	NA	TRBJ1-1	TGTGCCAGCAGCCCACAAAGCGGGCTGAACACTGAAGCTTTCTTT	CASSPQSGLNTEAFF
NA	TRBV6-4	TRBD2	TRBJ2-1	TGTGCCAGCAGTGAAGGGCGGGGGGAGCACAATGAGCAGTTCTTC	CASSEGRGEHNEQFF
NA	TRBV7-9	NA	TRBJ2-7	TGTGCCAGCAGCTCAAACAGGGCGACCGGCGAGCAGTACTTC	CASSSNRATGEQYF
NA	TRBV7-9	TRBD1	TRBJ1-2	TGTGCCAGCAGCCCTATTGACCGGGACAGGGGGATCGGCTACACCTTC	CASSPIDRDRGIGYTF
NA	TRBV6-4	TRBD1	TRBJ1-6	TGTGCCAGCAGTCCGCCGACAGGGGGGAATTCACCCCTCCACTTT	CASSPPTGGNSPLHF
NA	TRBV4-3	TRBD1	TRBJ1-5	TGCGCCAGCAGCCAAGGGACAGGGGAGGGTCAGCCCCAGCATTTT	CASSQGTGEGQPQHF
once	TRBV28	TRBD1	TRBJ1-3	TGTGCCAGCAGTTCAGCCCCCGAGGGACAGGGTAGTAAAATGTCTGGAAACACCATATATTTT	CASSSAPEGQGSKMSGNTIYF
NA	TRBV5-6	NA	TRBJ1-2	TGTGCCAGCAGATTTACTACAGGGAACGATGGCTACACCTTC	CASRFTTGNDGYTF
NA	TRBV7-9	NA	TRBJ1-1	TGTGCCAGCACCGCCGGGGGGACCGCGCGCCGTGAACGCGCTGAAGCTTTCTTT	CASTAGGTARRERAEAFF
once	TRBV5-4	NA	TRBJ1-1	TGTGCCAGCAGCTTCGGGAACACTGAAGCTTTCTTT	CASSFGNTEAFF
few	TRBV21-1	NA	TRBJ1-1	TGTGCCAGCAGCGAAGACAGGGAGAACACTGAAGCTTTCTTT	CASSEDRENTEAFF
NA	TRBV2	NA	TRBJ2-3	TGTGCCAGCAGTGCCGGACAAGATCCAACGCAGTATTTT	CASSAGQDPTQYF
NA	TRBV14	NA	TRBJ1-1	TGTGCCAGCAGCCTAACGGGCAGGGGTAAGGACACTGAAGCTTTCTTT	CASSLTGRGKDTEAFF
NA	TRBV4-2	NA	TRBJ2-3	TGTGCCAGCAGCCAAGAAAACTGGTCCGGTGAAGCAGATACGCAGTATTTT	CASSQENWSGEADTQYF